A selection of T cell receptor beta chains follows, all from one sample in a study of radiation and T cells in renal cell carcinoma. Assay: immunoSEQ multiplex PCR; the TCRdb copy retains only in-frame clones and omits some. The sample has some 120,000 clones; about 81% are singletons. The sequences come from blood, collected from a patient whose treatment included radiotherapy and nephrectomy. The receptors here all came from a woman in her fifties or sixties with renal cell carcinoma. Both conserved end residues are part of each CDR3. The D gene is left open where the match is weak. The size entry is marked missing in some rows and otherwise reads once, few, many or a size class.

d_call: -; clone_size: -; v_call: TRBV28; j_call: TRBJ1-4; cdr3_nt: TGTGCCAGCAGTTTAACGGGGCCGGCGAATGAAAAACTGTTTTTT; cdr3_aa: CASSLTGPANEKLFF
d_call: -; clone_size: -; v_call: TRBV9; j_call: TRBJ1-6; cdr3_nt: TGTGCCAGCAGCCGGGGCCGACTTAATTCACCCCTCCACTTT; cdr3_aa: CASSRGRLNSPLHF
d_call: -; clone_size: -; v_call: TRBV6-6; j_call: TRBJ1-1; cdr3_nt: TGTGCCAGCAGCCTAGTGGGAGAGATGACCCCAGCTTTCTTT; cdr3_aa: CASSLVGEMTPAFF
d_call: TRBD1; clone_size: -; v_call: TRBV11-2; j_call: TRBJ2-1; cdr3_nt: TGTGCCAGCAGCTTAGAAGGGACAGGGTACAATGAGCAGTTCTTC; cdr3_aa: CASSLEGTGYNEQFF
d_call: -; clone_size: -; v_call: TRBV2; j_call: TRBJ1-2; cdr3_nt: TGTGCCAGCAGTCAGGACAGCAATGGCTACACCTTC; cdr3_aa: CASSQDSNGYTF
d_call: -; clone_size: -; v_call: TRBV5-1; j_call: TRBJ2-7; cdr3_nt: TGCGCCAGCAGCCCTGCAAAGAGCGGGTACAGCTACGAGCAGTACTTC; cdr3_aa: CASSPAKSGYSYEQYF
d_call: -; clone_size: once; v_call: TRBV25-1; j_call: TRBJ2-1; cdr3_nt: TGTGCCAGCTCACCTTTAGCGGACAGGAGTTACAATGAGCAGTTCTTC; cdr3_aa: CASSPLADRSYNEQFF
d_call: TRBD1; clone_size: -; v_call: TRBV5-5; j_call: TRBJ1-5; cdr3_nt: TGTGCCAGCAGCTTGAAACCAGGGGGCACCAATCAGCCCCAGCATTTT; cdr3_aa: CASSLKPGGTNQPQHF
d_call: -; clone_size: -; v_call: TRBV4-1; j_call: TRBJ1-4; cdr3_nt: TGCGCCAGCAGCCAGGGACGGCAGAATGAAAAACTGTTTTTT; cdr3_aa: CASSQGRQNEKLFF
d_call: TRBD1; clone_size: -; v_call: TRBV19; j_call: TRBJ1-4; cdr3_nt: TGTGCCAGTAGTAGCGGACAGGGGATAACTGCAACTAATGAAAAACTGTTTTTT; cdr3_aa: CASSSGQGITATNEKLFF
d_call: -; clone_size: -; v_call: TRBV15; j_call: TRBJ1-2; cdr3_nt: TGTGCCACCAGCAGAGGGCAGGGCTTCTCTCTTAACTATGGCTACACCTTC; cdr3_aa: CATSRGQGFSLNYGYTF
d_call: TRBD2; clone_size: -; v_call: TRBV9; j_call: TRBJ2-5; cdr3_nt: TGTGCCAGCAGTGAGGGGATAGCGGGGGCCCAAGAGACCCAGTACTTC; cdr3_aa: CASSEGIAGAQETQYF
d_call: -; clone_size: few; v_call: TRBV6-5; j_call: TRBJ2-1; cdr3_nt: TGTGCCAGCAGTTACTCGCAGAAGGGGTCCTACAATGAGCAGTTCTTC; cdr3_aa: CASSYSQKGSYNEQFF
d_call: -; clone_size: -; v_call: TRBV2; j_call: TRBJ2-2; cdr3_nt: TGTGCCAGCAGTGAAGTTAGGTTGACCGGGGAGCTGTTTTTT; cdr3_aa: CASSEVRLTGELFF
d_call: TRBD1; clone_size: -; v_call: TRBV18; j_call: TRBJ2-7; cdr3_nt: TGTGCCAGCTCACCCAATCTCCCCGGGACAGGGGGCAGGGAGCAGTACTTC; cdr3_aa: CASSPNLPGTGGREQYF
d_call: TRBD2; clone_size: -; v_call: TRBV4-1; j_call: TRBJ2-1; cdr3_nt: TGCGCCAGCAGTGGAGCGGGGGGGCGACGTGAGCAGTTCTTC; cdr3_aa: CASSGAGGRREQFF
d_call: -; clone_size: -; v_call: TRBV7-6; j_call: TRBJ1-1; cdr3_nt: TGTGCCAGCAGCTATACCTCGGACGGAGAAGCTTTCTTT; cdr3_aa: CASSYTSDGEAFF
d_call: -; clone_size: -; v_call: TRBV28; j_call: TRBJ1-5; cdr3_nt: TGTGCCAGCAGTGACGGACATAGCAATCAGCCCCAGCATTTT; cdr3_aa: CASSDGHSNQPQHF
d_call: -; clone_size: -; v_call: TRBV11-2; j_call: TRBJ1-1; cdr3_nt: TGTGCCAGCAGCTTAGGTCCAGGGAGTCAACTTGAAGCTTTCTTT; cdr3_aa: CASSLGPGSQLEAFF
d_call: TRBD1; clone_size: -; v_call: TRBV5-1; j_call: TRBJ1-4; cdr3_nt: TGCGCCAGCAGCTTCAACAGGGGGCGAAGTGAATCCGAAAAACTGTTTTTT; cdr3_aa: CASSFNRGRSESEKLFF
d_call: TRBD1; clone_size: -; v_call: TRBV7-2; j_call: TRBJ1-6; cdr3_nt: TGTGCCAGCAGCTACCGGGACAGGGTTTCCTATAATTCACCCCTCCACTTT; cdr3_aa: CASSYRDRVSYNSPLHF
d_call: -; clone_size: -; v_call: TRBV19; j_call: TRBJ1-1; cdr3_nt: TGTGCCAGTAGTATTAATCTGAACACTGAAGCTTTCTTT; cdr3_aa: CASSINLNTEAFF
d_call: TRBD2; clone_size: -; v_call: TRBV6-5; j_call: TRBJ2-5; cdr3_nt: TGTGCCAGCAGTTCTACGACGGGACTAGCGGGAGAGACCCAGTACTTC; cdr3_aa: CASSSTTGLAGETQYF